The clone carrying this T cell receptor beta chain showed up just a few times. Its antigen is not known. This entry belongs to a study of T-cell memory formation after mild COVID-19. Across the whole study: Largely donor-specific sequence clusters came from a couple of donors.

TCRalpha and TCRbeta libraries used 5'RACE with constant-segment primers and UMIs. TCRdb reprocessed the 5' RACE reads via MiXCR and lists one record per CDR3 protein. Of under 300,000 distinct CDR3 sequences in the sample, about 17% were seen once. This CDR3 contains 15 residues. CDR1 is LGHNA, CDR2 YNFKEQ, per germline. With 0 bases removed from V and 0 bases from J, the gap between germline ends came to 8 bases. Findings and limits, study-wide: Pre-infection memory already had some responding clones, implying cross-reactive memory joined. Clones contracting day 15 to 85 were balanced CD4/CD8; later expanders leaned CD4+.

Specimen: PBMCs or a T cell subset sorted from them (not recorded which). This sequence joins TRBV4-2 and TRBJ1-2; the D gene is possibly TRBD1 (5 bases). The TCR comes from a young man who had mild COVID-19 (a few samples of this study predate the infection). Cell type and time point are not known. CDR3 amino acids: CASSQEGQTNYGYTF. The CDR3 coding sequence is TGTGCCAGCAGCCAAGAGGGGCAAACTAACTATGGCTACACCTTC.